This T cell receptor (beta chain) appears in the sequencing data of a study of neoadjuvant anti-PD-1 for oral cavity cancer. This clone appeared a few times. The assay was immunoSEQ multiplex PCR, and TCRdb's table has in-frame clones only and misses some. The table has about 17,000 clones, about 70% seen once. The starting material was PBMCs, obtained before nivolumab (anti-PD-1) treatment. The clonotype comes from a person aged 40 to 85 with oral cavity squamous cell carcinoma.

CDR3 in amino acids: CASSPGQREQYF. The CDR3 DNA reads as TGTGCCAGCAGCCCGGGACAGAGAGAGCAGTACTTC. The V and J genes are TRBV5-6 and TRBJ2-7; TRBD1 agrees at 7 bases. Losses at the gene ends were 4 bases for V and 7 bases for J; bases not matched to a gene: 5. CDR1 and CDR2 from the germline V gene are SGHDT and YYEEEE. The CDR3 consists of 12 residues.